The 8 T cell receptor beta chains given below trace back to one sample, sequenced in a study of PD-1 blockade in classical Hodgkin lymphoma. Time point reported: cycle 4 day 1 (C4D1), after five to seven weeks of nivolumab. Each and every patient relapsed after autologous stem cell transplantation, and patients got differing brentuximab vedotin exposure. The method was immunoSEQ multiplex PCR; TCRdb's version includes in-frame clones alone and lacks a portion of them. In the table there are 35,000 to 50,000 clones, 60% to 75% of which are singletons. The sample consisted of peripheral blood mononuclear cells (PBMCs), taken before the fourth cycle of nivolumab. The receptors stem from a human donor with classical Hodgkin lymphoma.

The chain couples TRBV28 to TRBJ1-1; the D is unclear. Germline V CDR1 and CDR2: MDHEN, SYDVKM. This CDR3 is built from 13 residues. Between the trimmed V and J ends, which lost 5 bases and 0 bases, there was a span of 7 bases. CDR3 loop: CASSPHMNTEAFF. The CDR3 DNA reads TGTGCCAGCAGTCCCCATATGAACACTGAAGCTTTCTTT.

CDR3 nucleotides: TGCGCCAGCAGTCAATTTATACCGACTAATAAAGAGACCCAGTACTTC. The encoded protein is CASSQFIPTNKETQYF. V gene TRBV23-1 combines with J gene TRBJ2-5, with a weak D call TRBD2 (5 bases). TRBV23-1 is an ORF; its function is uncertain. V was shortened by 1 base and J by 3 bases, with 15 bases between the two germline ends. The CDR3 loop spans 16 amino acids.

The chain is built from TRBV7-2 and TRBJ1-2; 7 bases are shared with TRBD1. Germline-derived CDR1 and CDR2 are SGHTA and FQGNSA. V lost 5 bases, J lost 3 bases, and 6 bases stayed unmatched. The CDR3 is 14 residues long. This chain's CDR3 is CASSASQGHYGYTF. The DNA of the CDR3 is TGTGCCAGCAGCGCTTCACAGGGGCACTATGGCTACACCTTC.

V and J are TRBV19 and TRBJ2-1; D is perhaps TRBD1 or TRBD2 (5 bases each). V was trimmed by 4 bases and J by 7 bases, leaving 17 bases between them. The CDR3 is made up of 15 amino acids. Germline V gene lookup returns CDR1 LNHDA and CDR2 SQIVND (reference sequence). CDR3 loop: CASSTPSGRVNEQFF. The CDR3, as DNA: TGTGCCAGTAGTACCCCCTCGGGGCGGGTGAATGAGCAGTTCTTC.

The chain uses TRBV5-1 and TRBJ2-1, with 8 bases that match TRBD2. Germline assignment: CDR1 SGHRS and CDR2 YFSETQ. V lost 0 bases and J lost 0; bases outside the gene matches: 11. The length of the CDR3 is 19 residues. CDR3 bases: TGCGCCAGCAGCTTGGCCGAACGGCTAGCGGGTTACTCCTACAATGAGCAGTTCTTC. Its protein is CASSLAERLAGYSYNEQFF.

CDR3 sequence reads: CASSWTGDEKLFF. The CDR3 nucleotides are TGTGCCAGCAGCTGGACCGGGGATGAAAAACTGTTTTTT. The chain combines TRBV5-4 with TRBJ1-4, with D uncertain. Looked up from germline, CDR1 is SGHNT and CDR2 is YYREEE (reference sequence). Trimming left V 3 bases short and J 6 bases short, with 9 bases between. The CDR3 totals 13 residues.

This clone has more than one count but fewer than ten. The chain combines TRBV4-1 with TRBJ1-5, with 11 bases matching TRBD1. The CDR3 extends over 20 amino acids. The germline CDR1 and CDR2 sequences are MGHRA and YSYEKL. Losses at the gene ends were 3 bases for V and 1 base for J; bases not matched to a gene: 14. The CDR3 DNA is TGCGCCAGCAGCCACCCAGGGGACAGGGGGTTTTTTATGAGCAATCAGCCCCAGCATTTT. Translated: CASSHPGDRGFFMSNQPQHF.

The chain is built from TRBV6-6 and TRBJ2-5, with D tentatively TRBD1 (5 bases). Deletions cut 9 bases from V and 4 bases from J, with 15 bases between. CDR3 length: 13 amino acids. In germline, CDR1 is MNHNY, CDR2 SVGAGI (reference sequence). CDR3 DNA: TGTGCCAGTTCAAGGCAGGGTCCAGAGACCCAGTACTTC. This codes for CASSRQGPETQYF.